This TCR beta chain was obtained from a study of post-analysis software for immune sequencing data. Study-level background: Both relapsing-remitting and secondary progressive multiple sclerosis featured among the disease courses, as did progressive-relapsing multiple sclerosis. Study conclusions and caveats: Pronounced co-clustering by F measure was evident among identically batched samples. Those with multiple sclerosis, the patient group, showed significantly lower normalized Chao1 diversity than controls. Compared with controls, patients had more of about 5 TRBV segments, including TRBV5-6, TRBV5-1 and TRBV20-1.

The CDR3 is made up of 16 amino acids. Looked up from germline, CDR1 is SGHRS and CDR2 is YFSETQ. Incorporated into the TCR beta cDNA libraries were unique molecular identifiers, which served to reduce PCR and sequencing biases. Each batch of roughly 0.9 to 11 million T cells produced 450,000 to 500,000 cDNA molecules. TCRdb re-analysed the PCR reads in MiXCR, keeping a single row per CDR3 protein. The repertoire holds about 180,000 distinct CDR3 sequences, approximately 31% seen once, with approximately 1.6% in the top ten. A remark on this clonotype: Its specificity is not known. Possible read error: a much larger clone is one base away.

The TCR sequence derives from a girl between 5 and 17 years old with multiple sclerosis. Specimen: blood. The chain combines TRBV5-1 with TRBJ2-7; 10 nucleotides line up with TRBD1. The DNA end is more similar to TRBJ2-5, so the J call may be wrong. The CDR3 protein is CASGLSDRGWQETQYF. The CDR3 coding sequence is TGCGCCAGCGGCTTGTCGGACAGGGGGTGGCAAGAGACCCAGTACTTC.